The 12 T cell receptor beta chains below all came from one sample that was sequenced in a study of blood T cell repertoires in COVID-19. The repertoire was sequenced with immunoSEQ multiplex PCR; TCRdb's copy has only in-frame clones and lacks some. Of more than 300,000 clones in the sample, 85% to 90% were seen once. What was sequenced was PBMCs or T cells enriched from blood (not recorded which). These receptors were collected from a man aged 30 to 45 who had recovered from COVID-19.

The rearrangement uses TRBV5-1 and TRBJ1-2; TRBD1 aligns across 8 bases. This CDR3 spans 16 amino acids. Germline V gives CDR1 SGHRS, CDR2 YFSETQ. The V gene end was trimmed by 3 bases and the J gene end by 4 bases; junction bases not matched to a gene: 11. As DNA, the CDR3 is TGCGCCAGCAGCTATTACAACACAGGGGGAGGCTATGGCTACACCTTC. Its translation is CASSYYNTGGGYGYTF.

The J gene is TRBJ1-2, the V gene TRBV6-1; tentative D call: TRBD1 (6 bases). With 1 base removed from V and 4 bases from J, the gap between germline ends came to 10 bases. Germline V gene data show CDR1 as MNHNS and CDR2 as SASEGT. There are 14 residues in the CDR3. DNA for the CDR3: TGTGCCAGCAGTGAAGGAGGGACACCCTATGGCTACACCTTC. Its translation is CASSEGGTPYGYTF.

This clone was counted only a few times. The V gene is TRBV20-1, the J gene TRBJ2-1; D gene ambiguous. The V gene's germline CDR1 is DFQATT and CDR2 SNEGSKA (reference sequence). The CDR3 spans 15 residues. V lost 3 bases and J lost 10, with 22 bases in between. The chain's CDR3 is CSASVYGREFSEQFF. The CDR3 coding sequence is TGCAGTGCTAGTGTGTACGGAAGAGAGTTTAGCGAGCAGTTCTTC.

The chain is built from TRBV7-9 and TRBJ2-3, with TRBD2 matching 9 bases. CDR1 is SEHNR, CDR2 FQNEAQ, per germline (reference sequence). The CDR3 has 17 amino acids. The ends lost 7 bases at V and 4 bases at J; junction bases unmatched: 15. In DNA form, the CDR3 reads TGTGCCAGCACCATCCCGAAGCCGCGGGGGGGGGCAGATACGCAGTATTTT. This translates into CASTIPKPRGGADTQYF.

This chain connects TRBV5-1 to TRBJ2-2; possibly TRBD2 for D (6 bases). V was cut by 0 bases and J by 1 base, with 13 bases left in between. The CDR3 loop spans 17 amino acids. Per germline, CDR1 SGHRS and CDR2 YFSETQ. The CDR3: CASSLAGGALNTGELFF. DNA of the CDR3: TGCGCCAGCAGCTTGGCAGGCGGGGCCCTGAACACCGGGGAGCTGTTTTTT.

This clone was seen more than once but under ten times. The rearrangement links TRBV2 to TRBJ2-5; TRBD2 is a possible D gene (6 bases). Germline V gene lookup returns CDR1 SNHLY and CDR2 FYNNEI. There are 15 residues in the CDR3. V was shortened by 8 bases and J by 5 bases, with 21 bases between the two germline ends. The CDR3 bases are TGTGCCAGCCAAGGGCTTGACGGGAGTGGGGAGACCCAGTACTTC. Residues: CASQGLDGSGETQYF. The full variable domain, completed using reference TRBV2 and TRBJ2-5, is EPEVTQTPSHQVTQMGQEVILRCVPISNHLYFYWYRQILGQKVEFLVSFYNNEISEKSEIFDDQFSVERPDGSNFTLKIRSTKLEDSAMYFCASQGLDGSGETQYFGPGTRLLVL.

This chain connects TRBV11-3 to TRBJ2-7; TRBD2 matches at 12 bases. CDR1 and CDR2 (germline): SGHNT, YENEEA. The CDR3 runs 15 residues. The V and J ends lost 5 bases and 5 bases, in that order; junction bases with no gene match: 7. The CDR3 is CASSAETSGSHEQYF. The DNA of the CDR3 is TGTGCCAGCAGCGCCGAGACTAGCGGGAGCCACGAGCAGTACTTC.

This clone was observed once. CDR3: CASSPDRAYEQYF. CDR3 DNA sequence: TGTGCCAGCAGTCCGGACAGGGCCTACGAGCAGTACTTC. The rearrangement uses TRBV6-5 and TRBJ2-7; 8 nucleotides agree with TRBD1. The CDR3 extends over 13 amino acids. The germline V gene has CDR1 MNHEY and CDR2 SVGAGI. Trimming took 5 bases from V and 2 from J; bases not matched to a gene: 2.

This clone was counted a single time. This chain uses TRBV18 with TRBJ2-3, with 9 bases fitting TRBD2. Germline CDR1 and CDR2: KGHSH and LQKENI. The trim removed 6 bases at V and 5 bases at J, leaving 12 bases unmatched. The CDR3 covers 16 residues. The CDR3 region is CASSYYRGGAGDTQYF. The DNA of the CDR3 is TGTGCCAGCTCTTACTACCGCGGGGGGGCAGGAGATACGCAGTATTTT. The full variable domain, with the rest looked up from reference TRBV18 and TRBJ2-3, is NAGVMQNPRHLVRRRGQEARLRCSPMKGHSHVYWYRQLPEEGLKFMVYLQKENIIDESGMPKERFSAEFPKEGPSILRIQQVVRGDSAAYFCASSYYRGGAGDTQYFGPGTRLTVL.

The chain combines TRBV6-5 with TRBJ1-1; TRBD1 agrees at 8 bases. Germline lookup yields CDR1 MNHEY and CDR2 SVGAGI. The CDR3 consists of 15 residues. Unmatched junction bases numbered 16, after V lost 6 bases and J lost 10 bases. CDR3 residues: CASRYTPGQGSRAFF. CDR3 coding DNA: TGTGCCAGCAGGTACACACCAGGACAGGGCAGTCGAGCTTTCTTT.

The CDR3 loop is CASSLGNSGGETQYF. Here the CDR3 DNA reads TGTGCCAGCAGCTTAGGGAATAGCGGGGGAGAGACCCAGTACTTC. The chain couples TRBV7-9 to TRBJ2-5; the match to TRBD2 covers 9 bases. J lost 4 bases, V lost 1 base, and 4 bases had no gene match. Germline CDR1 and CDR2: SEHNR and FQNEAQ (reference sequence). This CDR3 is 15 amino acids long.

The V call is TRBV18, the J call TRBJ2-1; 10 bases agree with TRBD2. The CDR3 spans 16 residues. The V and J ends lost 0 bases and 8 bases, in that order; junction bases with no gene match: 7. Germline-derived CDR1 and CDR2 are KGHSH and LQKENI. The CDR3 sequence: CASSPPLASGSYEQFF. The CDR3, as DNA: TGTGCCAGCTCACCACCCCTGGCTAGCGGGAGCTATGAGCAGTTCTTC.